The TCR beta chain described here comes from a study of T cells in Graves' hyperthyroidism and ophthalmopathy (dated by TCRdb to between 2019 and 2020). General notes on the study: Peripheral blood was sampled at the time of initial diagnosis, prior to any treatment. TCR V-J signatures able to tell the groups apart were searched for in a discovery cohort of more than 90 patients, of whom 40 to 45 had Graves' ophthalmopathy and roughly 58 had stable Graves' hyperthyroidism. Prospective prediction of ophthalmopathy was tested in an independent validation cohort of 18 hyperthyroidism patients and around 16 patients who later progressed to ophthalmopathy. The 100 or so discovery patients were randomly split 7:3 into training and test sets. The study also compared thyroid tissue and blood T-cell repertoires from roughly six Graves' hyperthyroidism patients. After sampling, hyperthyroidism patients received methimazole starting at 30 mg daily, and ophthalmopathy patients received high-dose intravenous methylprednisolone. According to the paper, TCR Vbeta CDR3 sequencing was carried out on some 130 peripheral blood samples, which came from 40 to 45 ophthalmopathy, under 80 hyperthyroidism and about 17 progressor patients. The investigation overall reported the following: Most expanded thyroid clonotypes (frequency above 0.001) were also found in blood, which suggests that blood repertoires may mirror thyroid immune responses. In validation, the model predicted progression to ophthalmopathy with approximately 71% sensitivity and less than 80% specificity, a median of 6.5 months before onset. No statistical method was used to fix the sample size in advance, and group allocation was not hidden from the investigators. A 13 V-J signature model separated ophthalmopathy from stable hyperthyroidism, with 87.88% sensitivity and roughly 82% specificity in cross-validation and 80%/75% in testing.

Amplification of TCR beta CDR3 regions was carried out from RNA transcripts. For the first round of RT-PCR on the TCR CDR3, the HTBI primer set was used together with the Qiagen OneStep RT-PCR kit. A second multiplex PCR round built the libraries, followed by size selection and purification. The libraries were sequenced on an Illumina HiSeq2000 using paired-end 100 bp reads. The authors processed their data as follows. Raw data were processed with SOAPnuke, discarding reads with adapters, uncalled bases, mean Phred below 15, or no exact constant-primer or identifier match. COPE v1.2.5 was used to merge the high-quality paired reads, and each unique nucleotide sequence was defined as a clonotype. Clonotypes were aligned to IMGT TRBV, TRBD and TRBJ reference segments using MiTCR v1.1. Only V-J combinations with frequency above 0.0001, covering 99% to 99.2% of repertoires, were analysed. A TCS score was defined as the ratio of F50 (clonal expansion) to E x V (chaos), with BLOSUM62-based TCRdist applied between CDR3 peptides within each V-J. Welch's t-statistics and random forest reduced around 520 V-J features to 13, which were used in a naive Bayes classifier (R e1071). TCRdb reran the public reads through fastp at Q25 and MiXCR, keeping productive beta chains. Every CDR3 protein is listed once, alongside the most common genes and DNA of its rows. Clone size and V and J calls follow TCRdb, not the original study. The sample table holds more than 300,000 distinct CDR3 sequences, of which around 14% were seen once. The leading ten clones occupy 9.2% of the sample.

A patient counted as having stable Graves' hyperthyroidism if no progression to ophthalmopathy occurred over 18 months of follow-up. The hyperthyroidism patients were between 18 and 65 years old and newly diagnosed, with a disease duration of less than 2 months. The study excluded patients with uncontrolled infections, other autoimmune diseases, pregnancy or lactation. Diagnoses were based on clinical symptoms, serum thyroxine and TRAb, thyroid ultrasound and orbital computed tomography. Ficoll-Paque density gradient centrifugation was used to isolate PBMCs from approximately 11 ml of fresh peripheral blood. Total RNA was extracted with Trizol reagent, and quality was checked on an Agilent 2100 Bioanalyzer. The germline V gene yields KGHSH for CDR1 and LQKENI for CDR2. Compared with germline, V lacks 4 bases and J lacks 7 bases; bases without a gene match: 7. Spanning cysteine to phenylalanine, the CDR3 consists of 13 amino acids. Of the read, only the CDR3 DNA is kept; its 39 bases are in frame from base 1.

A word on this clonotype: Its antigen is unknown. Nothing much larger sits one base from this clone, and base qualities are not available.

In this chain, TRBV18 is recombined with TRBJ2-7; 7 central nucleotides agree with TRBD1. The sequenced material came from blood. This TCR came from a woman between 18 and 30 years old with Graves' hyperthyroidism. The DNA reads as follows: TGTGCCAGCTCACAAACAGGGGCAAAAGAGCAGTACTTC. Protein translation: CASSQTGAKEQYF.